The 22 T cell receptor beta chains below were found in one sample sequenced in a study of identical twins (dated by TCRdb to the mid-2010s). Library preparation was by 5' RACE. This sample was sequenced with an Illumina HiSeq 2000. TCRdb took the public reads, trimmed them with fastp at Q25, ran MiXCR for clone calling and kept in-frame beta chains. Merged by CDR3 protein, the rows form single entries marked with the most common genes and DNA. For this sample there are around 470,000 distinct CDR3 sequences; 14% appear just once. The top ten constitute about 0.54% of the sample. The sample also formed part of further work on yellow fever vaccine responses in identical twins.

Sequencing used CD4+ T cells sorted from blood. The receptors come from a woman under 30 in good health.

This clonotype appeared once. The junction shows a germline mismatch at one end, possibly a read error. This chain joins TRBV7-9 and TRBJ1-1; D ambiguous. In germline, CDR1 is SEHNR, CDR2 FQNEAQ (reference sequence). The CDR3 spans 13 residues. The CDR3 loop reads CASSLVTDTVAFF. CDR3 DNA: TGTGCCAGCAGCTTAGTAACAGACACTGTAGCTTTCTTT.

Many counts were recorded for this clonotype. The J gene is TRBJ2-4, the V gene TRBV28; tentative D call: TRBD1 (5 bases). Germline loops: CDR1 MDHEN, CDR2 SYDVKM. CDR3 length: 15 residues. Trimming took off 4 bases at V and 0 bases at J, with 10 bases between the two ends. CDR3 sequence: CASSSLQVAKNIQYF. Written as DNA, the CDR3 is TGTGCCAGCAGTTCCTTACAGGTAGCCAAAAACATTCAGTACTTC. Looking up the rest from reference TRBV28 and TRBJ2-4 gives the full variable domain: DVKVTQSSRYLVKRTGEKVFLECVQDMDHENMFWYRQDPGLGLRLIYFSYDVKMKEKGDIPEGYSVSREKKERFSLILESASTNQTSMYLCASSSLQVAKNIQYFGAGTRLSVL.

This clonotype was seen repeatedly, ten times or more. CDR3 region: CASRRDILNQPQHF. CDR3 bases: TGTGCCAGCAGGAGGGACATTCTCAATCAGCCCCAGCATTTT. The rearrangement uses TRBV12-3 or TRBV12-4 and TRBJ1-5; the D gene is possibly TRBD1 (6 bases). The CDR3 covers 14 residues. Trimming cost V 6 bases and J 3 bases, with 12 bases left between them.

The gene calls are TRBV11-2 and TRBJ2-5, with 8 nucleotides matching TRBD2. CDR3 length: 14 amino acids. Germline CDR1 and CDR2: SGHAT and FQNNGV. V trimming: 5 bases; J trimming: 5 bases; junction bases outside the gene matches: 7. The CDR3: CASSAGLAGETQYF. The CDR3 DNA is TGTGCCAGCAGCGCTGGACTAGCTGGCGAGACCCAGTACTTC.

This chain joins TRBV5-1 and TRBJ2-5; no firm D call. The CDR3 sequence is 15 residues long. Germline-derived CDR1 and CDR2 are SGHRS and YFSETQ. V lost 0 bases and J 1 base, leaving 10 bases between the germline ends. Here the CDR3 DNA reads TGCGCCAGCAGCTTGGTTCCAGAACGCCAAGAGACCCAGTACTTC. Its translation is CASSLVPERQETQYF.

The chain recombines TRBV12-3 or TRBV12-4 with TRBJ2-2; D is unclear. The CDR3 is 14 residues long. The germline V and J ends were trimmed by 5 bases and 5 bases, with 12 bases remaining between them. CDR3 nucleotides: TGTGCCAGCAGTCCCCTGGTGGGGACCGGGGAGCTGTTTTTT. Translating gives CASSPLVGTGELFF.

V usage is TRBV6-2 or TRBV6-3 and J usage is TRBJ2-7, with D unresolved. The CDR3 has 14 residues. Germline V gene lookup returns CDR1 MNHEY and CDR2 SVGEGT. V lost 2 bases and J lost 1, with 9 bases in between. CDR3 DNA sequence: TGTGCCAGCAGTTACCCATATCAGTCCTACGAGCAGTACTTC. Translating it yields CASSYPYQSYEQYF.

This clonotype was seen only a few times. The CDR3 DNA follows: TGCAGTGCTAGATCATCCGGGACAGGGGGAAGAGAGCAGTACTTC. It codes for CSARSSGTGGREQYF. The V call is TRBV20-1, the J call TRBJ2-7, with 11 bases identical to TRBD1. Germline V gene sequence: CDR1 DFQATT, CDR2 SNEGSKA (reference sequence). CDR3 size: 15 residues. With 2 bases clipped from V and 7 bases from J, the junction kept 10 bases outside the gene matches.

A few counts support this clonotype. This chain uses TRBV7-2 with TRBJ2-3; 13 bases line up with TRBD2. The germline CDR1 and CDR2 sequences are SGHTA and FQGNSA. With 5 bases clipped from V and 4 bases from J, the junction kept 6 bases outside the gene matches. The CDR3 extends over 16 amino acids. Here the CDR3 DNA reads TGTGCCAGCAGCACGCGACTAGCGGGGGGCCCAGATACGCAGTATTTT. It specifies CASSTRLAGGPDTQYF. Full variable domain (remainder filled in from reference TRBV7-2 and TRBJ2-3): GAGVSQSPSNKVTEKGKDVELRCDPISGHTALYWYRQSLGQGLEFLIYFQGNSAPDKSGLPSDRFSAERTGGSVSTLTIQRTQQEDSAVYLCASSTRLAGGPDTQYFGPGTRLTVL.

This clonotype was seen a handful of times. The rearrangement links TRBV2 to TRBJ2-3; TRBD2 aligns across 13 bases. The V gene end was trimmed by 6 bases and the J gene end by 5 bases; junction bases not matched to a gene: 2. The CDR3 is 14 amino acids. CDR1 is SNHLY and CDR2 is FYNNEI in the germline V gene. The CDR3 here is CASSTSGRGDTQYF. The CDR3 bases are TGTGCCAGCAGCACTAGCGGGAGGGGAGATACGCAGTATTTT.

The chain recombines TRBV29-1 with TRBJ2-2; D is perhaps TRBD1 or TRBD2 (5 bases each). Trimming left V 6 bases short and J 6 bases short, with 11 bases between. CDR1 and CDR2 from the germline V gene are SQVTM and ANQGSEA. CDR3 size: 12 residues. CDR3 DNA sequence: TGCAGCGTAGGGGACGCCGCCGGGGAGCTGTTTTTT. This translates into CSVGDAAGELFF.

The chain employs TRBV28 and TRBJ2-1, with a weak D call TRBD2 (5 bases). Germline V gene lookup returns CDR1 MDHEN and CDR2 SYDVKM. V shed 6 bases and J shed 0 bases, with 9 bases lying between them. CDR3 length equals 14 residues. CDR3 region: CASRLGPSYNEQFF. The DNA for the CDR3 is TGTGCCAGCAGACTAGGGCCCTCCTACAATGAGCAGTTCTTC.

This clonotype was seen more than once but under ten times. The genes are TRBV29-1 and TRBJ2-1, with 8 bases matching TRBD1. The germline V gene encodes CDR1 SQVTM and CDR2 ANQGSEA. The CDR3 is made up of 17 amino acids. Trimming removed 3 bases from V and 0 bases from J; junction bases left unmatched: 10. The chain's CDR3 is CSVEGSRTGSSYNEQFF. DNA for the CDR3: TGCAGCGTTGAGGGGAGCCGGACAGGGAGCTCCTACAATGAGCAGTTCTTC.

This clonotype was counted between two and nine times. The rearrangement joins TRBV25-1 to TRBJ1-1; D not certain. Germline V gives CDR1 MGHDK, CDR2 SYGVNS. The CDR3 totals 12 residues. V was trimmed by 4 bases and J by 11 bases, leaving 14 bases between them. CDR3 nucleotides: TGTGCCAGCAGTGCTCCTGGTTTGAGGGCTTTCTTT. It specifies CASSAPGLRAFF.

The genes are TRBV5-1 and TRBJ2-2; possible D gene TRBD2, 6 bases. The CDR3 spans 14 residues. The ends were cut back, 5 bases at V and 2 bases at J, with 10 bases in the middle. From germline, CDR1 is SGHRS and CDR2 YFSETQ. The CDR3 loop is CASSPGTNTGELFF. The CDR3, as DNA: TGCGCCAGCAGTCCCGGGACTAACACCGGGGAGCTGTTTTTT. The variable domain in full, completed from reference TRBV5-1 and TRBJ2-2, reads KAGVTQTPRYLIKTRGQQVTLSCSPISGHRSVSWYQQTPGQGLQFLFEYFSETQRNKGNFPGRFSGRQFSNSRSEMNVSTLELGDSALYLCASSPGTNTGELFFGEGSRLTVL.

V usage is TRBV9 and J usage is TRBJ2-3; 11 bases are a match to TRBD2. The germline V gene has CDR1 SGDLS and CDR2 YYNGEE. The length of the CDR3 is 16 residues. The trim removed 3 bases at V and 8 bases at J, leaving 11 bases unmatched. The CDR3 region is CASSAGASGGPSTQYF. CDR3 nucleotide sequence: TGTGCCAGCAGCGCGGGGGCTAGCGGGGGGCCCAGTACGCAGTATTTT.

This sequence joins TRBV27 and TRBJ2-3, with TRBD2 matching 9 bases. CDR1 and CDR2 from the germline V gene are MNHEY and SMNVEV (reference sequence). With V trimmed by 3 bases and J by 3 bases, 7 bases remained unmatched. The CDR3 has 16 amino acids. CDR3 in DNA: TGTGCCAGCAGTTTGATAGGCGGGGGGGCGACAGATACGCAGTATTTT. This gives the protein CASSLIGGGATDTQYF.

The rearrangement links TRBV20-1 to TRBJ1-5; D is unresolved. CDR1 is DFQATT and CDR2 is SNEGSKA in the germline V gene (reference sequence). Trimming left V 6 bases short and J 5 bases short, with 5 bases between. This CDR3 has 10 residues. The CDR3, as DNA: TGCAGTGCCGGAGATCAGCCCCAGCATTTT. This codes for CSAGDQPQHF.

The sample holds a few counts of this clonotype. The chain links TRBV7-2 to TRBJ2-1; TRBD1 is a possible D gene (6 bases). V shed 5 bases and J shed 5 bases, with 16 bases lying between them. CDR3 length equals 15 residues. Germline V gene lookup returns CDR1 SGHTA and CDR2 FQGNSA. Written as DNA, the CDR3 is TGTGCCAGCAGCCATCCTAGGGGGATGAACAATGAGCAGTTCTTC. This gives the protein CASSHPRGMNNEQFF.

DNA for the CDR3: TGTGCCAGCAGTTACGTCGGACTAGCGGGGCGGGATGAGCAGTTCTTC. As protein: CASSYVGLAGRDEQFF. The V and J genes are TRBV6-5 and TRBJ2-1, with 12 bases lining up with TRBD2. Per germline, CDR1 MNHEY and CDR2 SVGAGI. CDR3 length: 16 amino acids. V shed 2 bases and J 8 bases; nucleotides not matched to a gene: 7.

The chain carries TRBV6-2 or TRBV6-3 and TRBJ2-7; 8 nucleotides align to TRBD1. Germline V gene data show CDR1 as MNHEY and CDR2 as SVGEGT. V gave up 8 bases and J gave up 1 base; unmatched junction bases: 7. This CDR3 spans 14 amino acids. CDR3 DNA: TGTGCCAGCGAACCCGGGACAGGATCCTACGAGCAGTACTTC. Protein: CASEPGTGSYEQYF.

This clonotype showed up many times. The J gene is TRBJ2-1, the V gene TRBV12-3 or TRBV12-4; D gene ambiguous. V gave up 5 bases and J gave up 7 bases, with 9 bases separating them. The CDR3 covers 12 residues. CDR3 coding DNA: TGTGCCAGCAGTCCGACCGGGAATGAGCAGTTCTTC. It codes for CASSPTGNEQFF.